These 30 T cell receptor beta chains came from one sample sequenced in a study of blood T cell repertoires in COVID-19. The table came from immunoSEQ multiplex PCR; TCRdb's copy has only in-frame clones and leaves some out. The table lists roughly 260,000 clones, roughly 90% of them singletons, with about 2.5% in the top ten. Sequences were obtained from PBMCs or T cells enriched from blood (not recorded which). The source is a woman aged 25 to 39 with acute COVID-19.

The rearrangement joins TRBV27 to TRBJ1-5; D might be TRBD1 (5 bases). The V gene lost 2 bases and the J gene lost 0 bases, with 8 bases spanning the gap. Looked up from germline, CDR1 is MNHEY and CDR2 is SMNVEV (reference sequence). This CDR3 comprises 15 residues. The CDR3 region has the DNA TGTGCCAGCAGTTTACAGGGCTTTAGCAATCAGCCCCAGCATTTT. As protein: CASSLQGFSNQPQHF.

In its sample, this clone was seen once. The V gene is TRBV18, the J gene TRBJ2-1, with 7 nucleotides matching TRBD2. The V gene's germline CDR1 is KGHSH and CDR2 LQKENI. V lost 3 bases to trimming and J lost 2 bases; unmatched junction nucleotides: 4. The CDR3 is 15 amino acids. This chain's CDR3 is CASSPGGGAYNEQFF. CDR3 in DNA: TGTGCCAGCTCACCGGGCGGGGGAGCCTACAATGAGCAGTTCTTC. The complete variable domain, with remaining parts taken from reference TRBV18 and TRBJ2-1, reads NAGVMQNPRHLVRRRGQEARLRCSPMKGHSHVYWYRQLPEEGLKFMVYLQKENIIDESGMPKERFSAEFPKEGPSILRIQQVVRGDSAAYFCASSPGGGAYNEQFFGPGTRLTVL.

This clone was seen only once. V usage is TRBV2 and J usage is TRBJ1-1, with 7 bases matching TRBD1. The CDR3 contains 15 residues. Germline CDR1 reads SNHLY; CDR2 reads FYNNEI. Losses at the gene ends were 7 bases for V and 8 bases for J; bases not matched to a gene: 16. The CDR3, as DNA: TGTGCCAGCAATTCAAAGGGGGCTTTCCAAGGAGAAGCTTTCTTT. Amino acids: CASNSKGAFQGEAFF.

This chain links TRBV5-4 with TRBJ2-1; tentative D call: TRBD2 (5 bases). Germline CDR1 SGHNT, CDR2 YYREEE (reference sequence). Trimming stripped 5 bases from V and 2 bases from J, with 14 bases between. The CDR3 runs to 15 residues. The CDR3 DNA sequence: TGTGCCAGCAGGCCTACGGGAAATGCCTACAATGAGCAGTTCTTC. The encoded protein is CASRPTGNAYNEQFF.

The chain has TRBV21-1 and TRBJ2-1; the tabulated D call, TRBD1, remains unverified against the DNA. TRBV21-1 constitutes a pseudogene. The CDR3 is made up of 16 amino acids. The chain's CDR3 is CASSKVNRGLYNEQFF. The CDR3 DNA sequence: TGTGCCAGCAGCAAAGTAAACAGGGGTCTCTACAATGAGCAGTTCTTC.

The rearrangement uses TRBV19 and TRBJ2-1; 7 bases line up with TRBD1. This CDR3 contains 15 residues. Per germline, CDR1 LNHDA and CDR2 SQIVND (reference sequence). Trimming cost V 1 base and J 3 bases; bases outside gene matches: 3. CDR3 coding DNA: TGTGCCAGTAGTATAGCACAGGGGCACTACAATGAGCAGTTCTTC. Its protein product is CASSIAQGHYNEQFF.

This chain connects TRBV4-1 to TRBJ1-2; 10 nucleotides match TRBD1. The CDR3 has 15 amino acids. Germline assignment: CDR1 MGHRA and CDR2 YSYEKL. The V gene end was trimmed by 0 bases and the J gene end by 7 bases; junction bases not matched to a gene: 5. DNA of the CDR3: TGCGCCAGCAGCCAAGATGGACAGGGGGGGGCTGGCTACACCTTC. It encodes CASSQDGQGGAGYTF.

The J gene is TRBJ1-2, the V gene TRBV27; 11 bases align to TRBD1. V lost 8 bases to trimming and J lost 6 bases; unmatched junction nucleotides: 5. From germline, CDR1 is MNHEY and CDR2 SMNVEV (reference sequence). This CDR3 has 13 amino acids. CDR3 protein: CASHRTGGNGYTF. The CDR3 nucleotides are TGTGCCAGCCACAGGACAGGGGGCAATGGCTACACCTTC.

The CDR3 reads CASSSLGQGGRYTEAFF. CDR3 DNA sequence: TGTGCCAGCAGTTCCCTGGGACAGGGGGGAAGGTACACTGAAGCTTTCTTT. This chain joins TRBV28 and TRBJ1-1; TRBD1 matches at 11 bases. Trimming cost V 4 bases and J 3 bases; bases outside gene matches: 10. Germline CDR1 MDHEN, CDR2 SYDVKM. The CDR3 totals 17 residues. The full variable domain, its missing parts supplied by reference TRBV28 and TRBJ1-1, is DVKVTQSSRYLVKRTGEKVFLECVQDMDHENMFWYRQDPGLGLRLIYFSYDVKMKEKGDIPEGYSVSREKKERFSLILESASTNQTSMYLCASSSLGQGGRYTEAFFGQGTRLTVV.

The CDR3 bases are TGTGCCAGCAGTCGGGGGGCAACCTACAATGAGCAGTTCTTC. This encodes CASSRGATYNEQFF. This sequence joins TRBV27 and TRBJ2-1; perhaps TRBD2 as D (7 bases). This CDR3 contains 14 residues. Deletions cut 5 bases from V and 2 bases from J, with 10 bases between. CDR1 and CDR2 from the germline V gene are MNHEY and SMNVEV (reference sequence).

CDR3 sequence reads: CASSLSTGLYEQYF. DNA for the CDR3: TGCGCCAGCAGCCTATCGACAGGGCTCTACGAGCAGTACTTC. The chain combines TRBV4-3 with TRBJ2-7; 7 bases align to TRBD1. This CDR3 has 14 residues. V shed 4 bases and J 3 bases; nucleotides not matched to a gene: 6. Germline CDR1 reads LGHNA; CDR2 reads YSLEER.

This rearrangement joins TRBV29-1 to TRBJ1-1; D is perhaps TRBD1 (5 bases). The V end was cut by 6 bases, the J end by 4 bases, with 21 bases between. This CDR3 is 15 amino acids long. The germline gives CDR1 SQVTM, CDR2 ANQGSEA. The CDR3 DNA reads as TGCAGCGTCGCGGGGGGTGACCCGGAGGGCACTGAAGCTTTCTTT. This codes for CSVAGGDPEGTEAFF.

This chain links TRBV30 with TRBJ1-2; 7 nucleotides match TRBD1. CDR1 is GTSNPN, CDR2 SVGIG, per germline (reference sequence). The CDR3 contains 13 residues. The V segment lost 5 bases and the J segment 8 bases; nucleotides outside the gene matches: 11. CDR3 sequence reads: CAWDRDYYRGYTF. The CDR3 nucleotides are TGTGCCTGGGACAGGGACTACTATCGAGGCTACACCTTC.

The rearrangement links TRBV5-1 to TRBJ2-3; 7 bases fit TRBD2. This CDR3 region has 14 residues. Germline CDR1 and CDR2: SGHRS and YFSETQ. V lost 5 bases and J lost 2; bases outside the gene matches: 5. CDR3: CASRGGGYTDTQYF. The CDR3 DNA sequence: TGCGCCAGCAGGGGCGGGGGTTACACAGATACGCAGTATTTT.

The chain employs TRBV29-1 and TRBJ2-7; TRBD1 matches at 8 bases. Germline V gene data show CDR1 as SQVTM and CDR2 as ANQGSEA. V lost 6 bases to trimming and J lost 4 bases; unmatched junction nucleotides: 11. The CDR3 is 14 residues long. The CDR3 sequence: CSVASTDRVYEQYF. Written as DNA, the CDR3 is TGCAGCGTAGCTTCTACGGACAGGGTATACGAGCAGTACTTC.

The chain recombines TRBV3-1 (or the pseudogene TRBV3-2) with TRBJ2-7, with D maybe TRBD1 (5 bases). Germline V lookup: CDR1 LGHDT, CDR2 YNNKEL (reference sequence). The V end lost 0 bases, the J end lost 3 bases, and 9 bases lay between the germline ends. The CDR3 runs 14 residues. The CDR3 DNA reads as TGTGCCAGCAGCCAAGATAGTAGGGGCTACGAGCAGTACTTC. Translated, it gives CASSQDSRGYEQYF.

The table lists this clone with a few counts. CDR3: CASKPADSLTKEQYF. In DNA form, the CDR3 reads TGTGCCAGCAAGCCCGCGGACTCCCTCACTAAAGAGCAGTACTTC. This chain joins TRBV6-5 and TRBJ2-7; TRBD2 might be the D (5 bases). This CDR3 has 15 residues. Between the trimmed V and J ends, which lost 7 bases and 7 bases, there was a span of 23 bases. Germline V gene data show CDR1 as MNHEY and CDR2 as SVGAGI.

This clone appeared once. V and J are TRBV27 and TRBJ2-2, with a weak D call TRBD1 (6 bases). Germline V CDR1 and CDR2: MNHEY, SMNVEV (reference sequence). The CDR3 runs to 14 residues. V lost 5 bases to trimming and J lost 5 bases, with 12 bases between them. CDR3 in DNA: TGTGCCAGCAGTCCCGTCACAGGGACCGGGGAGCTGTTTTTT. It is translated as CASSPVTGTGELFF.

The chain recombines TRBV5-1 with TRBJ1-4; D possibly corresponds to TRBD1 (6 bases). The CDR3 has 14 residues. Germline lookup yields CDR1 SGHRS and CDR2 YFSETQ. The V gene lost 4 bases and the J gene lost 5 bases, with 12 bases spanning the gap. CDR3 DNA: TGCGCCAGCAGCCCGACAGGTTTGAATGAAAAACTGTTTTTT. Its translation is CASSPTGLNEKLFF.

Regarding this clone: Compared with germline, one end of the junction differs, possibly owing to a read error. The chain employs TRBV19 and TRBJ2-3, with 10 bases identical to TRBD2. This CDR3 region has 14 residues. CDR1 is LNHDA and CDR2 is SQIVND in the germline V gene (reference sequence). CDR3 in amino acids: CGSRTSGRTDTQYF. CDR3 bases: TGCGGCAGTAGGACTAGCGGTCGCACAGATACGCAGTATTTT.

The chain carries TRBV5-1 and TRBJ2-1; D may be TRBD1 (5 bases). V lost 7 bases, J lost 0 bases, and 11 bases lay in between. CDR3 length: 14 amino acids. Looked up from germline, CDR1 is SGHRS and CDR2 is YFSETQ. The CDR3 DNA sequence: TGCGCCAGCCACAATGGGGCCTCCTACAATGAGCAGTTCTTC. Translating it yields CASHNGASYNEQFF.

The DNA for the CDR3 is TGTGCCAGTAGTATAGAGGGCGAAGCTTTCTTT. Translating it yields CASSIEGEAFF. The chain employs TRBV19 and TRBJ1-1; no firm D call. The V gene lost 0 bases and the J gene lost 8 bases, with 4 bases spanning the gap. The CDR3 sequence is 11 residues long. Germline CDR1 is LNHDA and CDR2 is SQIVND (reference sequence). Together with reference TRBV19 and TRBJ1-1, the CDR3 gives the full variable domain: DGGITQSPKYLFRKEGQNVTLSCEQNLNHDAMYWYRQDPGQGLRLIYYSQIVNDFQKGDIAEGYSVSREKKESFPLTVTSAQKNPTAFYLCASSIEGEAFFGQGTRLTVV.

This rearrangement joins TRBV21-1 to TRBJ2-5; the DNA was not used to check the table's D call, TRBD2. TRBV21-1 constitutes a pseudogene. The CDR3 extends over 18 amino acids. The CDR3, as DNA: TGTGCCAGCAGCTGTACGGATGGGGAGGTGAGGAACCAAGAGACCCAGTACTTC. Residues: CASSCTDGEVRNQETQYF.

V is TRBV6-5 and J is TRBJ1-1; TRBD1 aligns across 7 bases. The CDR3 spans 12 residues. Germline CDR1 reads MNHEY; CDR2 reads SVGAGI. The V and J ends lost 10 bases and 1 base, in that order; junction bases with no gene match: 3. CDR3 bases: TGTGCCACACGACAGGGGAACACTGAAGCTTTCTTT. Encoded protein: CATRQGNTEAFF.

This chain uses TRBV25-1 with TRBJ1-1, with TRBD1 as a possible D gene (6 bases). Deletions cut 1 base from V and 3 bases from J, with 21 bases between. Germline V CDR1 and CDR2: MGHDK, SYGVNS. This CDR3 comprises 18 residues. As DNA, the CDR3 is TGTGCCAGCAGTGAATTGTTGTCCGGACGATCAGGGGACACTGAAGCTTTCTTT. This codes for CASSELLSGRSGDTEAFF.

The CDR3 nucleotides are TGTGCCAGCAGCTTAAGGTCAAGCGGGAACACAGATACGCAGTATTTT. It yields the protein CASSLRSSGNTDTQYF. This chain uses TRBV11-2 with TRBJ2-3; the match to TRBD2 covers 7 bases. Germline assignment: CDR1 SGHAT and CDR2 FQNNGV. The V and J ends lost 2 bases and 2 bases, in that order; junction bases with no gene match: 7. CDR3 length equals 16 residues.

The V call is TRBV5-5, the J call TRBJ1-2, with unresolved D. Germline V CDR1 and CDR2: SGHKS, YYEKEE (reference sequence). The V end was cut by 0 bases, the J end by 4 bases, with 10 bases between. This CDR3 is built from 14 residues. The CDR3 DNA follows: TGTGCCAGCAGCTTGGCCGCGTCGTCCTATGGCTACACCTTC. The encoded protein is CASSLAASSYGYTF.

This chain joins TRBV4-2 and TRBJ2-5, with 16 nucleotides matching TRBD2. V lost 3 bases to trimming and J lost 2 bases; unmatched junction nucleotides: 0. The CDR3 has 16 residues. The V gene's germline CDR1 is LGHNA and CDR2 YNFKEQ. CDR3 amino acids: CASSQGLAGGQETQYF. The CDR3 region has the DNA TGTGCCAGCAGCCAGGGACTAGCGGGGGGGCAAGAGACCCAGTACTTC.

V usage is TRBV10-3 and J usage is TRBJ1-2; TRBD1 matches 8 bases. V shed 2 bases, J shed 4 bases, and the junction held 6 bases outside the gene matches. Per the germline V gene, CDR1 is ENHRY and CDR2 is SYGVKD. The CDR3 sequence is 15 residues long. CDR3 loop: CAISEGTGASYGYTF. The CDR3 nucleotides are TGTGCCATCAGTGAGGGGACAGGAGCCTCCTATGGCTACACCTTC.

The gene calls are TRBV4-1 and TRBJ2-1; maybe TRBD1 (5 bases). CDR3 length: 15 residues. Between the trimmed V and J ends, which lost 2 bases and 0 bases, there was a span of 8 bases. CDR1 MGHRA and CDR2 YSYEKL come from the germline V gene. The CDR3: CASSQTDSSYNEQFF. The CDR3 DNA reads TGCGCCAGCAGCCAAACTGACAGCTCCTACAATGAGCAGTTCTTC.